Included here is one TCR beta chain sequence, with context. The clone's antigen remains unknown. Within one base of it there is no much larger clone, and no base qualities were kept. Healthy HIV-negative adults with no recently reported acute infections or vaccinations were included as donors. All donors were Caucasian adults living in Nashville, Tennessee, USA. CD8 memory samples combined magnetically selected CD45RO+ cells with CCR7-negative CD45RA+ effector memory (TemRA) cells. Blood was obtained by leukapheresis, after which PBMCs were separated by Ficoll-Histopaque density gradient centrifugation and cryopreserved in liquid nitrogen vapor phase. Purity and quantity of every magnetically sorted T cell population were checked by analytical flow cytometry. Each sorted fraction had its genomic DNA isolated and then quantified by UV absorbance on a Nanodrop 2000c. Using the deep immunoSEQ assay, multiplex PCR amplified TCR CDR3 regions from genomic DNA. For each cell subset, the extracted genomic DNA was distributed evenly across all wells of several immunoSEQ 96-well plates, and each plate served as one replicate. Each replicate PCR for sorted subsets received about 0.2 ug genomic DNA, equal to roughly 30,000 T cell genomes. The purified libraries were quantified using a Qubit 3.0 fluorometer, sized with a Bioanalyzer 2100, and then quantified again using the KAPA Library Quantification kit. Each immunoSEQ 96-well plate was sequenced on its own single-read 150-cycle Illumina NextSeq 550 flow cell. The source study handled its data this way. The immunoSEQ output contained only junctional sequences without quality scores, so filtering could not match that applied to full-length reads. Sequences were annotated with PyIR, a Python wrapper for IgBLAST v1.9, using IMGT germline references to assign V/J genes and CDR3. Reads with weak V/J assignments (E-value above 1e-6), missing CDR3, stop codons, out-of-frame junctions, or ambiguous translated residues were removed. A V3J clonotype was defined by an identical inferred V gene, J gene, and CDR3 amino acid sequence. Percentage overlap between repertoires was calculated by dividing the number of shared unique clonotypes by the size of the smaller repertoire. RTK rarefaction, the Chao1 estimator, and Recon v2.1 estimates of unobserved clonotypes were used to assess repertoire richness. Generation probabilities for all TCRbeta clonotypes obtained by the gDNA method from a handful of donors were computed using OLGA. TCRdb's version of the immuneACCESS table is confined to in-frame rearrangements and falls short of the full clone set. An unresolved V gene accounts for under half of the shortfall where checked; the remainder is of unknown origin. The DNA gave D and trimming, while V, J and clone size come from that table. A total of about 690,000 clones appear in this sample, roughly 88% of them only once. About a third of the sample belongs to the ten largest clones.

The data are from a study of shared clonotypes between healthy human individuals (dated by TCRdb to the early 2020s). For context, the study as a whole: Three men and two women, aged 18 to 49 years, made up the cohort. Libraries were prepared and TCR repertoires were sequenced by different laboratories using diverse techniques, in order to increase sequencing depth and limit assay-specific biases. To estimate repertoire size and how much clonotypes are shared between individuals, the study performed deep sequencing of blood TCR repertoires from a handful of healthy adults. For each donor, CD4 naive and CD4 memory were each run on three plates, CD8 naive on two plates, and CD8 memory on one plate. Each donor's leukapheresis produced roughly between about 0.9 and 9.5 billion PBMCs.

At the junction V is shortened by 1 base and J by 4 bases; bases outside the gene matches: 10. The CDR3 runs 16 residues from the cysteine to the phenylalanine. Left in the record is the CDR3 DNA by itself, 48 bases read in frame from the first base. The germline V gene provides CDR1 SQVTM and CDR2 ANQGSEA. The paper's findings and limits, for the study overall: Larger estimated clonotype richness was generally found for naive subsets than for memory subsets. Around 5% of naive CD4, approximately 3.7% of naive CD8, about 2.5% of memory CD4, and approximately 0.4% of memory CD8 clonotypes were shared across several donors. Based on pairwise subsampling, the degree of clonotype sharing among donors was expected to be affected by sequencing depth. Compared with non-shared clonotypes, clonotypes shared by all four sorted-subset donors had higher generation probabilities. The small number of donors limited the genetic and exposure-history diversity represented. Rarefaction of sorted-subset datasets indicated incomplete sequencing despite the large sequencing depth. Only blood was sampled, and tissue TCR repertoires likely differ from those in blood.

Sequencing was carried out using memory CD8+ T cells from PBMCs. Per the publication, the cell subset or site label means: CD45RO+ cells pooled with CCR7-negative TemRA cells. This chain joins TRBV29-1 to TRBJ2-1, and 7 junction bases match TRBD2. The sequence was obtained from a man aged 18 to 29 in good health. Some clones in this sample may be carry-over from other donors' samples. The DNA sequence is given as TGCAGCGTTGAAGGGGAACTAGCGTCTGGGTACAATGAGCAGTTCTTC. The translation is CSVEGELASGYNEQFF.